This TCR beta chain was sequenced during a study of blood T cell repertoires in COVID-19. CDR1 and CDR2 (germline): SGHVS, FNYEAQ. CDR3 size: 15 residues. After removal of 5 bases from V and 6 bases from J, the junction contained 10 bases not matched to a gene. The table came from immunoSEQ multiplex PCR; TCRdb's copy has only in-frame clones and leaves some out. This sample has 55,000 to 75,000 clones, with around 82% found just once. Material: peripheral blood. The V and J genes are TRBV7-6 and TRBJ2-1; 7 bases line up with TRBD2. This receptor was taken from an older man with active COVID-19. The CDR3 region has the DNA TGTGCCAGCAGCAAAGGGACGGGAGGTTCCAATGAGCAGTTCTTC. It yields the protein CASSKGTGGSNEQFF.